This entry features one TCR beta chain sequence. Its antigen remains unidentified. J was trimmed by 6 bases and V by 2 bases; bases with no gene match: 10. The germline V gene has CDR1 SGHVS and CDR2 FQNEAQ. The CDR3 runs to 15 residues. Assay: immunoSEQ multiplex PCR; the TCRdb copy retains only in-frame clones and omits some. Of approximately 1,000,000 clones listed, approximately 75% were seen once; the top ten hold roughly 0.82%. These data originate in a study of shared clonotypes between healthy human individuals. Study-wide findings and caveats: Non-shared clonotypes were found to have lower generation probabilities than the clonotypes that were shared by all four of the sorted-subset donors.

The sequencing input was memory CD4+ T cells from PBMCs. Subset: CD45RA-negative fraction. This chain links TRBV7-8 with TRBJ2-7; 7 bases match TRBD1. The receptor was derived from a man younger than 35 in good health. Some clones in this sample may be carry-over from other donors' samples. The CDR3 protein is CASSLPGQEWSEQYF. CDR3 nucleotides: TGTGCCAGCAGCTTACCCGGACAGGAATGGAGCGAGCAGTACTTC.